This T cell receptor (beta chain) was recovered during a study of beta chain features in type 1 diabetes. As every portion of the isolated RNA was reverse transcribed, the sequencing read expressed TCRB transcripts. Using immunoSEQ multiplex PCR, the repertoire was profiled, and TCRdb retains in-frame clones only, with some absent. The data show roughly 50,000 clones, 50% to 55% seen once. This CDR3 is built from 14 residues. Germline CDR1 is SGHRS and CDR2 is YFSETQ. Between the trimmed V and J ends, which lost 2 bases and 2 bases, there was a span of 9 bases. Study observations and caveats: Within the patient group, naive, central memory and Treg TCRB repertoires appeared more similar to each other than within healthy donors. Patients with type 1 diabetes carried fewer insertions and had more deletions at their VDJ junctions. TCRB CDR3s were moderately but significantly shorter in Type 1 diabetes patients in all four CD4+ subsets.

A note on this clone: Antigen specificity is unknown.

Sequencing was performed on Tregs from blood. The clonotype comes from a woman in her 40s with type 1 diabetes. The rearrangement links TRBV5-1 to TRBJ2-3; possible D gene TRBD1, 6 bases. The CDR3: CASSFGTLTDTQYF. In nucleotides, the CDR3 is TGCGCCAGCAGCTTTGGGACACTCACAGATACGCAGTATTTT.